These T cell receptor beta chains were read from a single sample in a study of shared clonotypes between healthy human individuals. The method was immunoSEQ multiplex PCR; TCRdb's version includes in-frame clones alone and lacks a portion of them. The data hold around 2.1 million clones, with under 95% observed a single time. The source material was naive CD8+ T cells from PBMCs. These receptors came from a man aged 18 to 30 in good health. Some clones in this sample may be carry-over from other donors' samples. Both conserved end residues are part of each CDR3. A D gene is named only where the DNA matches it firmly. Rows give clone size only sometimes, using once, few, many, or a class for an expanded clone.

- TRBJ1-1 TRBV9 - TGTGCCAGCAGCGAAGTGAGTGTCAAAACCGGGTCTGAAGCTTTCTTT CASSEVSVKTGSEAFF
- TRBJ2-3 TRBV7-9 once TGTGCCAGCCGGAGGGACTCCCCAGATACGCAGTATTTT CASRRDSPDTQYF
- TRBJ1-4 TRBV6-5 - TGTGCCAGCAGTTACAGGGACAATGGTGATGAAAAACTGTTTTTT CASSYRDNGDEKLFF
- TRBJ2-7 TRBV27 - TGTGCCAGCAGTTTATTACTCCAGGGAGGCCCGGACGAGCAGTACTTC CASSLLLQGGPDEQYF
TRBD2 TRBJ2-7 TRBV5-3 - TGTGCCAGAAGCCCAAGACTAGCGGGAGGACCCTACGAGCAGTACTTC CARSPRLAGGPYEQYF
TRBD1 TRBJ2-7 TRBV6-5 - TGTGCCAGCAGTGGGACAGGTAGCTCCTACGAGCAGTACTTC CASSGTGSSYEQYF
- TRBJ2-7 TRBV27 once TGTGCCAGCAGTTTATTAGGGGGATCCTACGAGCAGTACTTC CASSLLGGSYEQYF
TRBD1 TRBJ2-7 TRBV5-6 - TGTGCCAGCAGGGGACAGGGCGACTACGAGCAGTACTTC CASRGQGDYEQYF
- TRBJ1-2 TRBV14 - TGTGCCAGCAGCCAAGGATGGGGCGCTTTAGATGGCTACACCTTC CASSQGWGALDGYTF
TRBD2 TRBJ2-1 TRBV4-3 - TGCGCCAGCAGCCAAGATCGGCGGCTAGCGGGAGCGCATGAGCAGTTCTTC CASSQDRRLAGAHEQFF
TRBD1 TRBJ1-2 TRBV7-9 - TGTGCCAGCAGCTACCCCTCCGGGACAGGGTTTATCTATGGCTACACCTTC CASSYPSGTGFIYGYTF
- TRBJ2-7 TRBV28 - TGTGCCAGCAGTCCATACTCCTACGAGCAGTACTTC CASSPYSYEQYF
TRBD2 TRBJ2-1 TRBV7-8 - TGTGCCAGCAGCCCGGGAGGAGGGATCTTTGGGCGGTTCTTC CASSPGGGIFGRFF
- TRBJ2-2 TRBV19 once TGTGCCAGTAAGCTGAGGGGAGTCGCCGGGGAGCTGTTTTTT CASKLRGVAGELFF
- TRBJ2-2 TRBV6-1 - TGTGCCACCCGTTCCGGGGAGCTGTTTTTT CATRSGELFF
TRBD2 TRBJ2-5 TRBV4-1 - TGCGCCAGCAGCCAAGGCGGGAGGGCCGGTGAGACCCAGTACTTC CASSQGGRAGETQYF
TRBD2 TRBJ2-6 TRBV9 - TGTGCCAGCAGCGGTGGACTAGCGGGACTTGTGGCCAACGTCCTGACTTTC CASSGGLAGLVANVLTF
- TRBJ2-3 TRBV27 - TGTGCCAGCCTAAGCTTATCGGGGTCGCCAGATACGCAGTATTTT CASLSLSGSPDTQYF
TRBD1 TRBJ2-2 TRBV5-4 - TGTGCCAGCAGCGCCCGACAGGGAGTGACCACCGGGGAGCTGTTTTTT CASSARQGVTTGELFF
- TRBJ2-7 TRBV6-5 - TGTGCCAGCAGTCCTGACAGGGAACGGGGGGAGCAGTACTTC CASSPDRERGEQYF
- TRBJ2-3 TRBV27 - TGTGCCAGCAGTTTTGGGGGATATGCAGATACGCAGTATTTT CASSFGGYADTQYF
- TRBJ2-1 TRBV10-3 - TGTGCCATCAGTGAGTCGATCATCGGCAATGAGCAGTTCTTC CAISESIIGNEQFF
- TRBJ1-1 TRBV19 - TGTGCCAGTAGTATTGGGGGTATCGCTGAAGCTTTCTTT CASSIGGIAEAFF
- TRBJ2-7 TRBV11-2 - TGTGCCAGCAGCTTAGTCGCGCTCCCAACGGCCGAGCAGTACTTC CASSLVALPTAEQYF
- TRBJ2-7 TRBV27 - TGTGCCAGCAGTTTCGGCACCCTCCCCTACGAGCAGTACTTC CASSFGTLPYEQYF
- TRBJ1-1 TRBV9 - TGTGCCAGCGGCGTAGTAGGGGGGCCGAACACTGAAGCTTTCTTT CASGVVGGPNTEAFF
TRBD2 TRBJ2-1 TRBV6-5 - TGTGCCAGCAGACGCACTCTAGCGGGAAATGAGCAGTTCTTC CASRRTLAGNEQFF
- TRBJ1-5 TRBV27 once TGTGCCAGCAGCGGGCCCGGGGTGCAGCCCCAGCATTTT CASSGPGVQPQHF
TRBD1 TRBJ1-1 TRBV4-1 - TGCGCCAGCAGCCAAGAAGGGGTAGGGGGCGAGGCGTTTACTGAAGCTTTCTTT CASSQEGVGGEAFTEAFF
- TRBJ2-1 TRBV15 once TGTGCCACCAGTAGGACTGGCTCCTACAATGAGCAGTTCTTC CATSRTGSYNEQFF
- TRBJ1-5 TRBV15 - TGTGCCACCAGCTCCCGGGGGGGGTATAGCAATCAGCCCCAGCATTTT CATSSRGGYSNQPQHF
TRBD1 TRBJ2-1 TRBV6-5 - TGTGCCAGCAGTTACGAGACAGGGGGATACAATGAGCAGTTCTTC CASSYETGGYNEQFF
- TRBJ2-1 TRBV7-3 - TGTGCCAGCAGCTTAAGTGGCGCGAGGGGTGAGCAGTTCTTC CASSLSGARGEQFF
- TRBJ1-5 TRBV27 - TGTGCCAGCAGTTTATCGGGACGCAATCAGCCCCAGCATTTT CASSLSGRNQPQHF
- TRBJ2-7 TRBV18 - TGTGCCAGCTCACCCGACGGATCCTACGAGCAGTACTTC CASSPDGSYEQYF
- TRBJ2-7 TRBV7-9 - TGTGCCAGCAGCTTAGGACTGGGCAGGGAATATAACGAGCAGTACTTC CASSLGLGREYNEQYF
TRBD1 TRBJ1-2 TRBV5-4 - TGTGCCAGCAGCCGAGGGGGCCACTATGGCTACACCTTC CASSRGGHYGYTF
- TRBJ1-5 TRBV7-9 - TGTGCCAGCAGCTTGGGAAATCAGCCCCAGCATTTT CASSLGNQPQHF
- TRBJ1-1 TRBV7-9 - TGTGCCAGCAGCTTAGTAGGGGCGAACACTGAAGCTTTCTTT CASSLVGANTEAFF
TRBD2 TRBJ2-3 TRBV30 - TGTGCCTGGAGTGTACCGTGGCTAGCGGGAGAAGGAGATACGCAGTATTTT CAWSVPWLAGEGDTQYF
TRBD1 TRBJ1-2 TRBV9 - TGTGCCAGCAGCGTAGGGGACAGCATCTATGGCTACACCTTC CASSVGDSIYGYTF
TRBD1 TRBJ2-1 TRBV27 - TGTGCCAGCAGTTTCGGACAGGGACATGAGCAGTTCTTC CASSFGQGHEQFF